This T cell receptor beta chain derives from a study of T cell responses to AZD1222 COVID-19 vaccine. Across the whole study: Pooled together were second doses at about 4 or about 12 weeks.

Points from the study as a whole: Distributed over spike, vaccine-associated CD4 TCRs predominated at 160-218 and 743-854. Spike-specific TCR depth and breadth grew after two AZD1222 doses. The donor group comprised mostly white British people and more females; the analysis possibly underestimated clonal diversity.

The V end lost 7 bases, the J end lost 3 bases, and 15 bases lay between the germline ends. Germline V lookup: CDR1 MRHNA, CDR2 SNTAGT. The CDR3 spans 14 residues. TCRdb keeps only in-frame clones here, not all; method: immunoSEQ multiplex PCR. The repertoire has over 150,000 clones, 90% of them found once; the top ten carry 1.5%. As for this clone: Its specificity is not known.

The chain links TRBV6-4 to TRBJ1-1; D ambiguous. This specimen was peripheral blood, taken on day 0 of AZD1222 vaccination. This clonotype was obtained from an adult in good health. The CDR3 nucleotides are TGTGCCAGCACCCTCGACGGACCCTACACTGAAGCTTTCTTT. This sequence encodes CASTLDGPYTEAFF.